The TCR beta chain described here comes from a study of blood T cell repertoires in COVID-19. Overall study context: Samples came from the United States, Italy and Spain, spanning acute and convalescent COVID-19. The cDNA or gDNA used as material had been derived from T cells, B-cell-depleted T cells, or PBMCs.

In the original workflow: The assay estimated nucleated cells by amplifying reference gene primers. The assay was immunoSEQ multiplex PCR, and TCRdb's table has in-frame clones only and misses some. Clone size and V and J calls were adopted from that table, with D and trimming inferred from the DNA. The table lists approximately 100,000 clones, 81% of them singletons. This CDR3 has 12 amino acids. The germline gives CDR1 LGHNA, CDR2 YSLEER. Trimming stripped 0 bases from V and 11 bases from J, with 10 bases between. In its sample, this clone was seen a few times. The chain carries TRBV4-3 and TRBJ1-1, with D possibly TRBD1 on 6 matching bases. The sequence derives from a man in his sixties with acute or convalescent COVID-19. Sequenced sample: peripheral blood. CDR3 region: CASSQDSGAAFF. CDR3 nucleotides: TGCGCCAGCAGCCAAGATTCAGGGGCGGCTTTCTTT.